These 31 T cell receptor beta chains originate from one sample sequenced in a study of blood T cells in healthy people across ages. Next came a second PCR, run for roughly 7 to 12 cycles, which used a sample-barcoded 5' primer along with a J-beta primer mix. Each CDR3 protein is one row after TCRdb ran MiXCR on the 5' RACE reads. Of just over 1 million distinct CDR3 sequences detected, around 43% appear once; the ten largest clones hold about 19%. The sample comprised blood. The receptors originated from a woman between 55 and 75 years old in good health.

This chain connects TRBV4-1 to TRBJ2-1; 14 bases align to TRBD2. The CDR3 length is 17 residues. With 4 bases clipped from V and 9 bases from J, the junction kept 11 bases outside the gene matches. Looked up from germline, CDR1 is MGHRA and CDR2 is YSYEKL. CDR3 protein: CASSPGTSGSPDSEQFF. The CDR3 DNA follows: TGCGCCAGCAGCCCCGGGACTAGCGGGAGCCCGGACTCTGAGCAGTTCTTC.

The chain carries TRBV24-1 and TRBJ2-6; maybe TRBD2 (6 bases). The CDR3 runs to 19 residues. Germline V gene lookup returns CDR1 KGHDR and CDR2 SFDVKD. Trimming took off 4 bases at V and 3 bases at J, with 21 bases between the two ends. CDR3 sequence reads: CATSEHRDLAVVGANVLTF. The CDR3 nucleotides are TGTGCCACCAGTGAACACCGGGACTTAGCGGTAGTTGGGGCCAACGTCCTGACTTTC.

The genes are TRBV21-1 and TRBJ2-7; the tabulated D call, TRBD1, remains unverified against the DNA. TRBV21-1 is noted as a pseudogene. The CDR3 has 13 amino acids. The CDR3 protein is CASSGDRGHEQYF. Here the CDR3 DNA reads TGTGCCAGCAGCGGTGACAGGGGACACGAGCAGTACTTC.

This chain uses TRBV10-1 with TRBJ1-5; TRBD1 might be the D (6 bases). The CDR3 covers 14 residues. Between the trimmed V and J ends, which lost 2 bases and 7 bases, there was a span of 12 bases. Germline CDR1 and CDR2: WNHNN and SYGVQD (reference sequence). CDR3 in amino acids: CASSEGRGVQPQHF. CDR3 nucleotides: TGCGCCAGCAGTGAGGGCAGGGGCGTACAGCCCCAGCATTTT.

A few counts support this clonotype. The CDR3 reads CASSFWTSGRVEQFF. The CDR3 nucleotides read TGTGCCAGCAGCTTCTGGACTAGCGGGAGGGTTGAGCAGTTCTTC. V gene TRBV3-1 combines with J gene TRBJ2-1, with TRBD2 identical over 15 bases. Germline CDR1 and CDR2: LGHDT and YNNKEL (reference sequence). Losses at the gene ends were 5 bases for V and 9 bases for J; bases not matched to a gene: 5. The CDR3 length is 15 residues.

The V and J genes are TRBV7-9 and TRBJ2-2, with D perhaps matching TRBD1 (5 bases). The V end lost 5 bases, the J end lost 3 bases, and 13 bases lay between the germline ends. Germline V gene sequence: CDR1 SEHNR, CDR2 FQNEAQ (reference sequence). This CDR3 spans 15 amino acids. This CDR3 reads CASSAAGRDTGELFF. Here the CDR3 DNA reads TGTGCCAGCAGCGCGGCAGGGCGAGACACCGGGGAGCTGTTTTTT.

The chain joins TRBV4-1 to TRBJ1-2; no firm D call. The CDR3 contains 14 residues. Trimming took off 1 base at V and 4 bases at J, with 10 bases between the two ends. Germline V gives CDR1 MGHRA, CDR2 YSYEKL. CDR3 in amino acids: CASSQGPDVYGYTF. In nucleotides, the CDR3 is TGCGCCAGCAGCCAAGGGCCGGATGTCTATGGCTACACCTTC.

The V call is TRBV6-5, the J call TRBJ1-2, with D perhaps TRBD1 (5 bases). The CDR3 spans 16 residues. V dropped 7 bases and J dropped 3 bases, with 21 bases sitting between them. The germline V gene encodes CDR1 MNHEY and CDR2 SVGAGI. In nucleotides, the CDR3 is TGTGCCAGCAACCGCGCTGGGGCCGCAGGGTACTATGGCTACACCTTC. It translates to CASNRAGAAGYYGYTF.

In this sample, this clonotype turned up many times. This rearrangement joins TRBV29-1 to TRBJ2-1; 7 bases are shared with TRBD2. The germline gives CDR1 SQVTM, CDR2 ANQGSEA. Trimming cost V 3 bases and J 6 bases; bases outside gene matches: 5. This CDR3 is 13 amino acids long. CDR3: CSVDVGGSNEQFF. In nucleotides, the CDR3 is TGCAGCGTTGATGTGGGCGGGAGCAATGAGCAGTTCTTC.

V is TRBV10-3 and J is TRBJ1-4, with TRBD1 matching over 8 bases. Germline lookup yields CDR1 ENHRY and CDR2 SYGVKD. With 10 bases clipped from V and 8 bases from J, the junction kept 12 bases outside the gene matches. CDR3 length: 14 residues. The DNA of the CDR3 is TGTGCCAGCAAAGGACAGGGTTGGTCCGAAAAACTGTTTTTT. It translates to CASKGQGWSEKLFF.

The chain has TRBV7-9 and TRBJ2-3; D gene unclear. Germline V CDR1 and CDR2: SEHNR, FQNEAQ (reference sequence). The CDR3 sequence is 14 residues long. Trimming pared 4 bases from V and 2 bases from J, leaving 10 bases between. CDR3 residues: CASSSRMLTDTQYF. The CDR3 region has the DNA TGTGCCAGCAGCTCTCGGATGCTCACAGATACGCAGTATTTT.

This chain connects TRBV7-9 to TRBJ2-1, with TRBD1 matching 8 bases. Per germline, CDR1 SEHNR and CDR2 FQNEAQ (reference sequence). V lost 4 bases and J lost 6; bases outside the gene matches: 14. CDR3 length: 17 amino acids. CDR3 DNA: TGTGCCAGCAGCTCTTCAGAAACAGGGGGTGTTTTCAATGAGCAGTTCTTC. Protein: CASSSSETGGVFNEQFF.

The chain is built from TRBV6-5 and TRBJ2-2; tentative D call: TRBD2 (6 bases). The CDR3 length is 16 residues. Germline V CDR1 and CDR2: MNHEY, SVGAGI. V was trimmed by 6 bases and J by 5 bases, leaving 19 bases between them. CDR3 nucleotide sequence: TGTGCCAGCAGCCGCGGCCCGACTAGTGGGACCGGGGAGCTGTTTTTT. Encoded protein: CASSRGPTSGTGELFF.

This clonotype has just a few counts. This sequence joins TRBV27 and TRBJ2-7; possible D gene TRBD2, 5 bases. This CDR3 has 13 residues. In germline, CDR1 is MNHEY, CDR2 SMNVEV (reference sequence). The V end lost 5 bases, the J end lost 3 bases, and 11 bases lay between the germline ends. CDR3 residues: CASSNPGDYEQYF. In DNA form, the CDR3 reads TGTGCCAGCAGTAACCCCGGGGACTACGAGCAGTACTTC.

This chain uses TRBV7-9 with TRBJ2-7; D is undetermined. The CDR3 is 14 amino acids. Germline V lookup: CDR1 SEHNR, CDR2 FQNEAQ (reference sequence). V dropped 5 bases and J dropped 0 bases, with 11 bases sitting between them. CDR3: CASSPLDNSYEQYF. CDR3 coding DNA: TGTGCCAGCAGCCCCCTTGACAACTCCTACGAGCAGTACTTC.

Only a few counts were recorded for this clonotype. CDR3 coding DNA: TGTGCCAGCAGTTTGATTGGGACAGGGTACGAGCAGTACTTC. Residues: CASSLIGTGYEQYF. J is TRBJ2-7 and V is TRBV27, with 9 bases aligning to TRBD1. Germline CDR1 MNHEY, CDR2 SMNVEV (reference sequence). Trimming cost V 3 bases and J 4 bases; bases outside gene matches: 4. This CDR3 spans 14 amino acids.

This clonotype was counted a few times. V and J are TRBV28 and TRBJ2-7; 7 bases are shared with TRBD1. Germline loops: CDR1 MDHEN, CDR2 SYDVKM. The CDR3 runs 14 residues. Unmatched junction bases numbered 8, after V lost 3 bases and J lost 6 bases. This CDR3 is CASSLGTVRGEQYF. The CDR3 nucleotides read TGTGCCAGCAGTTTGGGGACAGTTAGGGGCGAGCAGTACTTC.

The gene calls are TRBV11-2 and TRBJ2-1; 7 bases line up with TRBD1. The V and J ends lost 6 bases and 7 bases, in that order; junction bases with no gene match: 15. Germline V gene data show CDR1 as SGHAT and CDR2 as FQNNGV. The CDR3 sequence is 16 residues long. The CDR3 sequence: CASSESDRVFGNEQFF. The CDR3 DNA follows: TGTGCCAGCAGTGAAAGCGACAGGGTATTTGGGAATGAGCAGTTCTTC. The variable domain in full, with the rest retrieved from reference TRBV11-2 and TRBJ2-1, is EAGVAQSPRYKIIEKRQSVAFWCNPISGHATLYWYQQILGQGPKLLIQFQNNGVVDDSQLPKDRFSAERLKGVDSTLKIQPAKLEDSAVYLCASSESDRVFGNEQFFGPGTRLTVL.

V usage is TRBV10-3 and J usage is TRBJ2-2, with 9 bases lining up with TRBD1. The germline CDR1 and CDR2 sequences are ENHRY and SYGVKD. The CDR3 is 16 residues long. Trimming removed 2 bases from V and 6 bases from J; junction bases left unmatched: 7. The CDR3, as DNA: TGTGCCATCAGTGAGGGCGGACAGGGGCTTCCCGGGGAGCTGTTTTTT. This encodes CAISEGGQGLPGELFF.

This clonotype was detected only a few times. This rearrangement joins TRBV3-1 to TRBJ2-4, with unresolved D. The germline CDR1 and CDR2 sequences are LGHDT and YNNKEL (reference sequence). V dropped 0 bases and J dropped 3 bases, with 9 bases sitting between them. The CDR3 totals 15 residues. In DNA form, the CDR3 reads TGTGCCAGCAGCCAAGATCTCGCGGTCAAAAACATTCAGTACTTC. It codes for CASSQDLAVKNIQYF.

The V call is TRBV25-1, the J call TRBJ2-5; D unclear. The CDR3 spans 13 residues. V was cut by 7 bases and J by 0 bases, with 9 bases left in between. Looked up from germline, CDR1 is MGHDK and CDR2 is SYGVNS. CDR3 amino acids: CASTRTYQETQYF. DNA of the CDR3: TGTGCCAGCACTCGGACGTACCAAGAGACCCAGTACTTC.

In this sample, this clonotype turned up once. Germline and junction disagree at one end, which may indicate a read error. The CDR3 nucleotides read TGTACCAGCAGCCAAGTTTTAGGGTTGGGCACTGAAGCTTTCTTT. This codes for CTSSQVLGLGTEAFF. This sequence joins TRBV14 and TRBJ1-1; D remains ambiguous. In germline, CDR1 is SGHDN, CDR2 FVKESK. This CDR3 spans 15 amino acids.

CDR3 amino acids: CASSPAETYGYTF. CDR3 nucleotide sequence: TGCGCCAGCAGCCCGGCAGAGACCTATGGCTACACCTTC. The rearrangement uses TRBV5-1 and TRBJ1-2; D unclear. CDR3 length: 13 residues. Germline V gene lookup returns CDR1 SGHRS and CDR2 YFSETQ. The V gene lost 4 bases and the J gene lost 4 bases, with 11 bases spanning the gap.

This chain joins TRBV5-1 and TRBJ2-6; 8 nucleotides line up with TRBD1. From germline, CDR1 is SGHRS and CDR2 YFSETQ. The V segment lost 0 bases and the J segment 4 bases; nucleotides outside the gene matches: 9. The CDR3 runs 18 residues. This CDR3 reads CASSLDPQGAAGANVLTF. The CDR3 DNA reads as TGCGCCAGCAGCTTGGATCCCCAGGGGGCTGCAGGGGCCAACGTCCTGACTTTC.

V and J are TRBV6-5 and TRBJ2-2, with D possibly matching TRBD2 (7 bases). The ends were cut back, 2 bases at V and 4 bases at J, with 8 bases in the middle. The V gene's germline CDR1 is MNHEY and CDR2 SVGAGI. The CDR3 totals 14 residues. The CDR3 here is CASSYGGATGELFF. In nucleotides, the CDR3 is TGTGCCAGCAGTTACGGGGGGGCCACCGGGGAGCTGTTTTTT.

The sample holds a few counts of this clonotype. Possible read error: a much larger clone is one base away. The chain recombines TRBV2 with TRBJ2-1; 7 bases fit TRBD2. V lost 4 bases and J lost 5; bases outside the gene matches: 11. Germline lookup yields CDR1 SNHLY and CDR2 FYNNEI. The CDR3 sequence is 16 residues long. The CDR3 loop reads CASSGSGRAGNNEQFF. The CDR3 nucleotides are TGTGCCAGCAGTGGATCGGGACGAGCGGGAAACAATGAGCAGTTCTTC. Full variable domain (remainder filled in from reference TRBV2 and TRBJ2-1): EPEVTQTPSHQVTQMGQEVILRCVPISNHLYFYWYRQILGQKVEFLVSFYNNEISEKSEIFDDQFSVERPDGSNFTLKIRSTKLEDSAMYFCASSGSGRAGNNEQFFGPGTRLTVL.

The V and J genes are TRBV18 and TRBJ1-2; perhaps TRBD1 as D (6 bases). The germline gives CDR1 KGHSH, CDR2 LQKENI. V was clipped by 5 bases and J by 2 bases, with 21 bases between them. The CDR3 runs to 17 residues. The CDR3 sequence: CASSELPGDNSNYGYTF. The CDR3 DNA is TGTGCCAGCTCAGAACTTCCCGGGGACAACAGCAACTATGGCTACACCTTC.

There are a few counts of this clonotype. V gene TRBV5-1 combines with J gene TRBJ2-5, with TRBD1 identical over 8 bases. The J call could be wrong; TRBJ2-7 is a better fit for the DNA end. CDR1 and CDR2 from the germline V gene are SGHRS and YFSETQ. The CDR3 consists of 15 residues. The CDR3 protein is CASSSDRAERAEQYF. CDR3 DNA: TGCGCCAGCAGCTCGGACAGGGCCGAACGGGCCGAGCAGTACTTC.

The chain combines TRBV11-2 with TRBJ2-1, with 8 nucleotides matching TRBD2. Unmatched junction bases numbered 11, after V lost 3 bases and J lost 4 bases. This CDR3 has 17 amino acids. Germline assignment: CDR1 SGHAT and CDR2 FQNNGV. For the CDR3, the DNA is TGTGCCAGCAGCTTTATGAGCGGGAGAGGTTCGTACAATGAGCAGTTCTTC. Amino acid sequence: CASSFMSGRGSYNEQFF.

This clonotype was found once. This sequence joins TRBV10-3 and TRBJ2-1; 9 nucleotides match TRBD2. The CDR3 is made up of 13 amino acids. After removal of 4 bases from V and 8 bases from J, the junction contained 3 bases not matched to a gene. Germline CDR1 reads ENHRY; CDR2 reads SYGVKD. The CDR3 region is CAISGGRGDEQFF. Here the CDR3 DNA reads TGTGCCATCAGTGGCGGGAGGGGGGATGAGCAGTTCTTC.

This chain links TRBV6-2 or TRBV6-3 with TRBJ1-6, with no clear D. Germline-derived CDR1 and CDR2 are MNHEY and SVGEGT. The CDR3 is 16 residues long. Trimming stripped 2 bases from V and 6 bases from J, with 14 bases between. The CDR3 sequence: CASSYQWKNLNSPLHF. CDR3 DNA sequence: TGTGCCAGCAGTTACCAGTGGAAGAATCTTAATTCACCCCTCCACTTT.